This T cell receptor beta chain was retrieved from a study of T cells after posttransplantation cyclophosphamide. Overall study findings and caveats: Recipient CMV seropositivity and CMV reactivation strongly tracked TRB clonality. Donor CD8+ memory clones often dominated recipient blood repertoires at later times. Tissue-infiltrating T cells from skin or gut overlapped little with blood T cells.

This clone was recorded at least ten times. Its antigen remains unidentified. This related bone marrow graft donor gave peripheral blood on the day of marrow donation. V lost 2 bases, J lost 6 bases, and 13 bases stayed unmatched. CDR1 is MNHEY and CDR2 is SVGAGI in the germline V gene. This CDR3 contains 16 residues. Profiled with immunoSEQ multiplex PCR; TCRdb holds only in-frame clones, not every one. Listed for the sample are roughly 45,000 clones, none seen a single time. Sequenced sample: PBMCs. This clonotype originated in a man aged 35 to 55 in good health, CMV-negative, and a related stem cell transplant donor. The chain carries TRBV6-5 and TRBJ2-7; 7 nucleotides match TRBD2. The CDR3 DNA reads as TGTGCCAGCAGTTACACCCAGCGGGGTGAGATCACCGAGCAGTACTTC. Amino acid sequence: CASSYTQRGEITEQYF.